The 4 T cell receptor beta chains below were found in one sample sequenced in a study of shared clonotypes between healthy human individuals. Produced via immunoSEQ multiplex PCR; TCRdb's table is partial and in-frame only. The sample yields about 2.4 million clones, under 95% seen once. The sequencing input was naive CD4+ T cells from PBMCs. Subset noted: CD45RA+ positively selected. These receptors came from a man younger than 35 in good health. Some clones in this sample may be carry-over from other donors' samples.

The chain couples TRBV27 to TRBJ2-5; 7 bases fit TRBD2. The CDR3 is made up of 15 amino acids. Unmatched junction bases numbered 10, after V lost 4 bases and J lost 5 bases. Germline V gene data show CDR1 as MNHEY and CDR2 as SMNVEV (reference sequence). The CDR3 region has the DNA TGTGCCAGCAGTTCGTACCTAGCGGAGGTGGAGACCCAGTACTTC. It specifies CASSSYLAEVETQYF.

The rearrangement links TRBV5-1 to TRBJ2-7, with a weak D call TRBD1 (6 bases). With 0 bases removed from V and 5 bases from J, the gap between germline ends came to 12 bases. The germline CDR1 and CDR2 sequences are SGHRS and YFSETQ. This CDR3 has 14 amino acids. CDR3 residues: CASSLDGTTNEQYF. In nucleotides, the CDR3 is TGCGCCAGCAGCTTGGACGGGACAACGAACGAGCAGTACTTC.

The chain uses TRBV25-1 and TRBJ2-2; D remains ambiguous. CDR1 is MGHDK and CDR2 is SYGVNS in the germline V gene. This CDR3 region has 14 residues. The V end was cut by 6 bases, the J end by 6 bases, with 14 bases between. CDR3 residues: CASRSPGNPGELFF. The CDR3 nucleotides read TGTGCCAGCAGATCGCCGGGTAATCCCGGGGAGCTGTTTTTT.

The rearrangement links TRBV30 to TRBJ2-5; possibly TRBD1 for D (5 bases). V was trimmed by 2 bases and J by 2 bases, leaving 21 bases between them. The CDR3 length is 17 residues. CDR1 is GTSNPN, CDR2 SVGIG, per germline (reference sequence). CDR3 protein: CAWSPPHGQGGQETQYF. DNA of the CDR3: TGTGCCTGGAGTCCCCCCCATGGCCAGGGCGGACAAGAGACCCAGTACTTC.